The 15 T cell receptor beta chains presented below share a single source sample, sequenced in a study of shared clonotypes between healthy human individuals. Selected positively for CCR7 and CD45RO-negative, naive CD8 cells excluded terminally differentiated effector memory CD45RA+ cells. Profiled with immunoSEQ multiplex PCR; TCRdb holds only in-frame clones, not every one. Of some 600,000 clones in the sample, roughly 96% were seen once. The specimen sequenced was naive CD8+ T cells sorted from blood. These receptors all stem from a woman aged 30 to 39 in good health.

The table lists this clone with a few counts. The identical CDR3 is also encoded by other nucleotide sequences in the sample. The chain joins TRBV2 to TRBJ1-2, with TRBD1 matching 8 bases. Trimming took 6 bases from V and 3 from J; bases not matched to a gene: 3. Germline V gene sequence: CDR1 SNHLY, CDR2 FYNNEI. This CDR3 spans 13 amino acids. The CDR3 reads CASRGTGDYGYTF. In DNA, the CDR3 is TGTGCCAGCAGAGGGACAGGCGACTATGGCTACACCTTC.

To note about this clone: Different DNA sequences within this sample yield the same CDR3. The chain employs TRBV27 and TRBJ2-1; 7 nucleotides match TRBD2. This CDR3 is built from 13 residues. Germline-derived CDR1 and CDR2 are MNHEY and SMNVEV (reference sequence). J gave up 0 bases and V 7 bases, and 0 bases lay outside the gene matches. The CDR3 DNA follows: TGTGCCAGCACTAGCGGCTCCTACAATGAGCAGTTCTTC. Residues: CASTSGSYNEQFF.

The chain's CDR3 is CASSLGQGKVGYTF. In DNA, the CDR3 is TGTGCCAGCAGCTTGGGACAGGGGAAAGTTGGCTACACCTTC. This chain connects TRBV5-4 to TRBJ1-2; 8 positions match TRBD1. The CDR3 is 14 amino acids. J gave up 7 bases and V 0 bases, and 5 bases lay outside the gene matches. The germline V gene has CDR1 SGHNT and CDR2 YYREEE (reference sequence).

The V call is TRBV28, the J call TRBJ2-7, with TRBD1 matching over 7 bases. Per the germline V gene, CDR1 is MDHEN and CDR2 is SYDVKM. The CDR3 length is 14 residues. Trimming removed 4 bases from V and 4 bases from J; junction bases left unmatched: 7. The CDR3 region has the DNA TGTGCCAGCAGTTCCACAGGGGATCTTTACGAGCAGTACTTC. Translating gives CASSSTGDLYEQYF.

This clone was seen a handful of times. The chain combines TRBV2 with TRBJ2-7; 10 bases are shared with TRBD2. V gave up 6 bases and J gave up 7 bases; unmatched junction bases: 12. CDR3 length: 15 amino acids. Germline lookup yields CDR1 SNHLY and CDR2 FYNNEI. Here the CDR3 DNA reads TGTGCCAGCAGCCTACCAAGCGGGAGGGCCGGGGAGCAGTACTTC. Protein: CASSLPSGRAGEQYF.

The rearrangement joins TRBV5-6 to TRBJ2-1, with 11 bases matching TRBD2. Germline V CDR1 and CDR2: SGHDT, YYEEEE. J gave up 5 bases and V 3 bases, and 10 bases lay outside the gene matches. The CDR3 sequence is 17 residues long. The CDR3 region is CASSSSNVAGGDNEQFF. The CDR3 region has the DNA TGTGCCAGCAGCTCCTCTAACGTAGCGGGAGGGGACAATGAGCAGTTCTTC.

The chain couples TRBV7-3 to TRBJ1-5, with a possible D match to TRBD1 (5 bases). CDR1 SGHTA and CDR2 FQGTGA come from the germline V gene. This CDR3 comprises 15 residues. Trimming took 2 bases from V and 7 from J, leaving 15 bases between them. Here the CDR3 DNA reads TGTGCCAGCAGCTTAGTCGCAGGGTGGGGGCAGCCCCAGCATTTT. It translates to CASSLVAGWGQPQHF.

The CDR3 sequence is CASSTGIIIYEQFF. CDR3 nucleotide sequence: TGTGCCAGTAGTACCGGGATCATAATCTATGAGCAGTTCTTC. The gene calls are TRBV19 and TRBJ2-1, with D perhaps TRBD2 (5 bases). Germline loops: CDR1 LNHDA, CDR2 SQIVND (reference sequence). The CDR3 spans 14 residues. V was trimmed by 4 bases and J by 8 bases, leaving 15 bases between them.

The genes are TRBV2 and TRBJ2-7, with TRBD1 matching over 8 bases. The CDR3 has 12 amino acids. Germline trimming cut 6 bases from V and 7 bases from J; bases unmatched to any gene: 5. Germline values: CDR1 SNHLY, CDR2 FYNNEI. CDR3 sequence: CASRGDRREQYF. DNA of the CDR3: TGTGCCAGCAGAGGGGACAGGAGGGAGCAGTACTTC.

In regard to this clone: Other DNA sequences in this specimen translate into the identical CDR3. The chain is built from TRBV27 and TRBJ1-2, with 8 bases identical to TRBD1. The CDR3 covers 14 residues. Germline V gene data show CDR1 as MNHEY and CDR2 as SMNVEV (reference sequence). V shed 7 bases, J shed 0 bases, and the junction held 4 bases outside the gene matches. The CDR3 loop is CASTRTGSNYGYTF. The CDR3 DNA sequence: TGTGCCAGCACACGGACAGGGTCTAACTATGGCTACACCTTC.

This chain joins TRBV25-1 and TRBJ2-7; D unresolved. In germline, CDR1 is MGHDK, CDR2 SYGVNS. V was clipped by 4 bases and J by 1 base, with 14 bases between them. CDR3 length: 15 amino acids. The CDR3 bases are TGTGCCAGCAGTGTTTTTGTGATTACTTCCTACGAGCAGTACTTC. Translating gives CASSVFVITSYEQYF.

J is TRBJ2-5 and V is TRBV6-6; possible D gene TRBD1, 5 bases. CDR1 is MNHNY, CDR2 SVGAGI, per germline (reference sequence). The length of the CDR3 is 15 residues. Trimming left V 7 bases short and J 2 bases short, with 17 bases between. CDR3 DNA sequence: TGTGCCAGCACCAAGGTATCAGGGTTACAAGAGACCCAGTACTTC. Its protein is CASTKVSGLQETQYF.

The chain is built from TRBV19 and TRBJ2-1; the D gene could be TRBD1 or TRBD2 (6 bases each). V lost 4 bases, J lost 8 bases, and 15 bases lay in between. The CDR3 has 14 amino acids. Germline CDR1 reads LNHDA; CDR2 reads SQIVND (reference sequence). The CDR3 region is CASSNWRRGDEQFF. CDR3 DNA: TGTGCCAGTAGTAATTGGCGGAGGGGGGATGAGCAGTTCTTC.

This chain uses TRBV15 with TRBJ1-3; D might be TRBD1 (5 bases). The V gene's germline CDR1 is LNHNV and CDR2 YYDKDF (reference sequence). The CDR3 loop spans 16 amino acids. Trimming stripped 0 bases from V and 0 bases from J, with 9 bases between. This chain's CDR3 is CATSRDRGNSGNTIYF. The CDR3, as DNA: TGTGCCACCAGCAGAGATAGGGGTAACTCTGGAAACACCATATATTTT.

J is TRBJ1-2 and V is TRBV6-6; D uncertain. Germline V lookup: CDR1 MNHNY, CDR2 SVGAGI (reference sequence). This CDR3 spans 15 amino acids. Deletions cut 5 bases from V and 6 bases from J, with 19 bases between. The CDR3: CASSGLRNSANGYTF. The CDR3 coding sequence is TGTGCCAGCAGTGGCCTCCGGAACAGCGCAAATGGCTACACCTTC.